These 12 T cell receptor beta chains were sequenced from one sample in a study of blood T cell repertoires in COVID-19. The method was immunoSEQ multiplex PCR; TCRdb's version includes in-frame clones alone and lacks a portion of them. The sample carries 20,000 to 30,000 clones, under 90% recorded once. Sequenced material: peripheral blood. The source of these receptors is a human donor in a cohort sampled during active COVID-19.

This chain connects TRBV2 to TRBJ2-7; tentatively, D is TRBD2 (6 bases). Between the trimmed V and J ends, which lost 8 bases and 7 bases, there was a span of 21 bases. CDR1 SNHLY and CDR2 FYNNEI come from the germline V gene. The CDR3 runs 14 residues. The CDR3 DNA reads as TGTGCCAGCCTCCGGGACTCCCAACCGGATGAGCAGTACTTC. Its protein product is CASLRDSQPDEQYF. Full variable domain (remainder filled in from reference TRBV2 and TRBJ2-7): EPEVTQTPSHQVTQMGQEVILRCVPISNHLYFYWYRQILGQKVEFLVSFYNNEISEKSEIFDDQFSVERPDGSNFTLKIRSTKLEDSAMYFCASLRDSQPDEQYFGPGTRLTVT.

This chain uses TRBV11-2 with TRBJ2-1; D gene ambiguous. The germline gives CDR1 SGHAT, CDR2 FQNNGV. The CDR3 spans 13 residues. V lost 4 bases and J 3 bases, leaving 7 bases between the germline ends. The CDR3 reads CASSSNSYNEQFF. CDR3 coding DNA: TGTGCCAGCAGCTCAAATAGCTACAATGAGCAGTTCTTC.

This clone was seen a single time. The rearrangement uses TRBV2 and TRBJ2-3, with 12 bases identical to TRBD2. V lost 7 bases and J lost 1; bases outside the gene matches: 15. Germline values: CDR1 SNHLY, CDR2 FYNNEI. The CDR3 is 19 residues long. The CDR3 nucleotides read TGTGCCAGCACCTACCGACTAGCGGGAGATTTAGAAGGCACAGATACGCAGTATTTT. Its translation is CASTYRLAGDLEGTDTQYF.

The V call is TRBV30, the J call TRBJ2-5, with D possibly matching TRBD2 (5 bases). The germline V and J ends were trimmed by 4 bases and 2 bases, with 11 bases remaining between them. The length of the CDR3 is 13 residues. Germline CDR1 reads GTSNPN; CDR2 reads SVGIG (reference sequence). CDR3 amino acids: CAWIRGSQETQYF. CDR3 bases: TGTGCCTGGATTCGGGGTTCTCAAGAGACCCAGTACTTC.

The CDR3 reads CASSLGPTEALNEQFF. The CDR3 DNA follows: TGTGCCAGCAGCTTAGGTCCCACGGAGGCCCTCAATGAGCAGTTCTTC. The chain combines TRBV7-2 with TRBJ2-1; D perhaps matches TRBD2 (5 bases). The CDR3 is made up of 16 amino acids. Deletions cut 1 base from V and 6 bases from J, with 16 bases between. CDR1 and CDR2 from the germline V gene are SGHTA and FQGNSA. Combining the CDR3 with reference TRBV7-2 and TRBJ2-1 gives the whole variable domain GAGVSQSPSNKVTEKGKDVELRCDPISGHTALYWYRQSLGQGLEFLIYFQGNSAPDKSGLPSDRFSAERTGGSVSTLTIQRTQQEDSAVYLCASSLGPTEALNEQFFGPGTRLTVL.

The CDR3 here is CASSNLGPTAYEQYF. DNA for the CDR3: TGCGCCAGCAGCAACCTGGGCCCGACGGCCTACGAGCAGTACTTC. The rearrangement joins TRBV5-1 to TRBJ2-7; no definite D call. CDR1 and CDR2 (germline): SGHRS, YFSETQ. The length of the CDR3 is 15 residues. V lost 4 bases and J lost 2, with 16 bases in between.

V gene TRBV29-1 combines with J gene TRBJ1-1; D unclear. The CDR3 runs to 12 residues. Germline loops: CDR1 SQVTM, CDR2 ANQGSEA. Trimming removed 6 bases at V and 5 bases at J, with 13 bases between. CDR3 residues: CSVEEGWTEAFF. CDR3 in DNA: TGCAGCGTCGAGGAAGGATGGACTGAAGCTTTCTTT.

The chain combines TRBV5-1 with TRBJ2-3; D is perhaps TRBD1 (5 bases). The ends were cut back, 1 base at V and 0 bases at J, with 9 bases in the middle. The CDR3 extends over 15 amino acids. CDR1 is SGHRS, CDR2 YFSETQ, per germline. The CDR3 protein is CASSLNRRSTDTQYF. CDR3 DNA sequence: TGCGCCAGCAGCTTGAACAGGCGAAGCACAGATACGCAGTATTTT. The full variable domain, rest sourced from reference TRBV5-1 and TRBJ2-3, is KAGVTQTPRYLIKTRGQQVTLSCSPISGHRSVSWYQQTPGQGLQFLFEYFSETQRNKGNFPGRFSGRQFSNSRSEMNVSTLELGDSALYLCASSLNRRSTDTQYFGPGTRLTVL.

This sequence joins TRBV7-2 and TRBJ2-7, with 10 nucleotides matching TRBD2. In germline, CDR1 is SGHTA, CDR2 FQGNSA. The CDR3 totals 16 residues. The V segment lost 1 base and the J segment 2 bases; nucleotides outside the gene matches: 5. As DNA, the CDR3 is TGTGCCAGCAGCTTAGATAGCGGGAGGAATGCCTACGAGCAGTACTTC. Translation gives CASSLDSGRNAYEQYF.

The gene calls are TRBV27 and TRBJ2-7, with 12 bases aligning to TRBD2. The V segment lost 5 bases and the J segment 3 bases; nucleotides outside the gene matches: 5. CDR1 and CDR2 (germline): MNHEY, SMNVEV (reference sequence). This CDR3 contains 15 residues. DNA for the CDR3: TGTGCCAGCAGTCCCCAGGGACTAGCGGGCTACGAGCAGTACTTC. Its protein is CASSPQGLAGYEQYF.

The chain couples TRBV3-1 (or the pseudogene TRBV3-2) to TRBJ2-7; no definite D call. Per germline, CDR1 LGHDT and CDR2 YNNKEL (reference sequence). There are 12 residues in the CDR3. Trimming took 3 bases from V and 3 from J, leaving 6 bases between them. This CDR3 reads CASSQNIYEQYF. CDR3 nucleotides: TGTGCCAGCAGCCAGAACATCTACGAGCAGTACTTC.

The chain combines TRBV14 with TRBJ2-5; D might be TRBD2 (6 bases). From germline, CDR1 is SGHDN and CDR2 FVKESK. Trimming left V 1 base short and J 1 base short, with 13 bases between. The CDR3 runs 16 residues. The CDR3: CASSQGRRGFQETQYF. The CDR3 nucleotides read TGTGCCAGCAGCCAAGGGCGACGGGGGTTCCAAGAGACCCAGTACTTC.